Listed below are T cell receptor beta chains from one sample, sequenced in a study of CD8 T cells in ankylosing spondylitis. TCRdb re-called the 5' RACE reads through MiXCR, storing one row per CDR3 protein. The sample includes 450,000 or so distinct CDR3 sequences, about 25% of them seen just once. Sequenced material: blood, either unsorted or a sorted T cell fraction (not recorded which). Receptor source: a male donor with ankylosing spondylitis. CDR3s include the opening cysteine and the closing phenylalanine or tryptophan. D genes are given only for firm matches. For some rows the clone size is stated as once, few or many, or as a class when expanded; others skip it.

>few|TRBJ2-1|TRBD1|TRBV29-1
CSVARQGNEQFF
TGCAGCGTGGCCAGACAGGGCAATGAGCAGTTCTTC
>-|TRBJ1-2|-|TRBV6-5
CASSSQTGVNYGYTF
TGTGCCAGCAGTTCTCAAACCGGGGTTAACTATGGCTACACCTTC
>few|TRBJ2-2|-|TRBV20-1
CSARGKRANTGELFF
TGCAGTGCTAGAGGCAAGCGGGCGAACACCGGGGAGCTGTTTTTT
>-|TRBJ1-5|-|TRBV5-1
CASSTTSNQPQHF
TGCGCCAGCAGCACTACCAGCAATCAGCCCCAGCATTTT
>-|TRBJ1-4|-|TRBV3-1
CASSQGVEKLFF
TGTGCCAGCAGCCAAGGGGTGGAAAAACTGTTTTTT
>-|TRBJ1-4|-|TRBV10-3
CAISDLQDSSEKLFF
TGTGCCATCAGTGATCTCCAGGACAGCTCAGAAAAACTGTTTTTT
>few|TRBJ1-2|-|TRBV18
CASSTTGDGYTF
TGTGCCAGCTCAACGACAGGAGATGGCTACACCTTC
>few|TRBJ2-5|TRBD1|TRBV29-1
CSVSTGGETQYF
TGCAGCGTTTCGACAGGGGGGGAGACCCAGTACTTC
>-|TRBJ2-7|-|TRBV11-2
CASSLDGQGWYKQYF
TGTGCCAGCAGCTTAGATGGCCAGGGTTGGTATAAGCAGTACTTC
>-|TRBJ2-2|TRBD2|TRBV4-2
CASSQGRTSLTGELFF
TGTGCCAGCAGCCAAGGCCGGACTAGCCTCACCGGGGAGCTGTTTTTT
>-|TRBJ2-1|-|TRBV5-1
CASSLGQSNEQFF
TGCGCCAGCAGCTTGGGGCAGTCGAATGAGCAGTTCTTC
>few|TRBJ2-3|-|TRBV20-1
CSAHRGVAASTDTQYF
TGCAGTGCTCATAGGGGGGTAGCGGCTAGCACAGATACGCAGTATTTT
>few|TRBJ1-2|-|TRBV5-1
CASSPQAPWGSGYTF
TGCGCCAGCAGCCCCCAGGCACCTTGGGGAAGTGGCTACACCTTC
>-|TRBJ1-6|TRBD1|TRBV27
CASGKTGAYSPLHF
TGTGCCAGCGGCAAGACAGGGGCGTATTCACCCCTCCACTTT
>few|TRBJ1-6|-|TRBV6-1
CASTVWAHSYNSPLHF
TGTGCCAGCACCGTCTGGGCCCACTCCTATAATTCACCCCTCCACTTT
>few|TRBJ2-5|TRBD2|TRBV4-2
CASSQALAGGETQYF
TGTGCCAGCAGCCAAGCGCTAGCGGGAGGAGAGACCCAGTACTTC
>few|TRBJ1-2|-|TRBV4-2
CASSQDLYYGYTF
TGTGCCAGCAGCCAAGATCTTTACTATGGCTACACCTTC
>few|TRBJ1-2|-|TRBV15
CATSRDLGQSGYTF
TGTGCCACCAGCAGAGATCTTGGGCAATCGGGCTACACCTTC
>few|TRBJ1-2|-|TRBV10-3
CAISENYGYTF
TGTGCCATCAGTGAAAACTATGGCTACACCTTC
>few|TRBJ2-3|TRBD1|TRBV10-3
CAISEDRGRLHTQYF
TGTGCCATCAGTGAAGACAGGGGGCGCTTACATACGCAGTATTTT
>-|TRBJ1-2|TRBD1|TRBV6-1
CASSAGQGWDYGYTF
TGTGCCAGCAGTGCCGGACAGGGGTGGGACTATGGCTACACCTTC
>-|TRBJ2-4|TRBD2|TRBV20-1
CSATLAGVENIQYF
TGCAGTGCTACCTTAGCGGGAGTTGAAAACATTCAGTACTTC
>few|TRBJ1-5|-|TRBV12-3/TRBV12-4
CASSFRQGFQPQHF
TGTGCCAGCAGTTTCAGGCAGGGGTTCCAGCCCCAGCATTTT
>few|TRBJ2-3|-|TRBV5-1
CASSLAPAADTQYF
TGCGCCAGCAGCTTGGCACCCGCCGCGGATACGCAGTATTTT
>once|TRBJ1-2|TRBD1|TRBV6-1
CASSPGGQGARYGYTF
TGTGCCAGCAGTCCCGGGGGACAGGGGGCTCGTTATGGCTACACCTTC
>few|TRBJ2-1|TRBD2|TRBV4-1
CASSQTSGDYNEQFF
TGCGCCAGCAGCCAAACTAGCGGGGACTACAATGAGCAGTTCTTC
>-|TRBJ2-5|-|TRBV11-2
CASSPGEGAPWGQETQYF
TGTGCCAGCAGCCCCGGGGAGGGGGCCCCGTGGGGCCAAGAGACCCAGTACTTC
>few|TRBJ2-5|TRBD2|TRBV20-1
CSARDRPGLAGGPRETQYF
TGCAGTGCTAGAGACCGTCCGGGACTAGCGGGAGGGCCTCGGGAGACCCAGTACTTC
>-|TRBJ2-6|TRBD1|TRBV24-1
CATSDKGASGANVLTF
TGTGCCACCAGTGATAAGGGGGCTTCTGGGGCCAACGTCCTGACTTTC
>many|TRBJ1-4|-|TRBV29-1
CSAGGNNEKLFF
TGCAGCGCCGGGGGGAATAATGAAAAACTGTTTTTT